This TCR beta chain was observed in a study of blood T cells in healthy people across ages. This clonotype appeared once. The antigen is unknown. A read error may produce the germline difference seen at one junction end. This CDR3 contains 15 residues. Using a J-beta primer mix together with a sample-barcoded 5' primer, a second PCR was run for roughly 7 to 11 cycles. TCRdb re-called the 5' RACE reads through MiXCR, storing one row per CDR3 protein. The repertoire has about 1.4 million distinct CDR3 sequences, 45% to 70% of them found once; the top ten carry 6.5% to 8.5%. Study-level findings and limits: Both higher diversity and more naive CD4+ cells marked long-lived donors when set against aged donors.

The chain combines TRBV12-3 or TRBV12-4 with TRBJ2-7, with D tentatively TRBD2 (6 bases). The source of this sequence is a young man in good health. Sequencing was performed on blood. The CDR3 DNA follows: TGTGCCAACAGTTTGGGGGGTGGGGGGTCCTACGAGCAGTACTTC. This sequence encodes CANSLGGGGSYEQYF.